The next 14 T cell receptor beta chains were all read from a single sample in a study of T-cell memory formation after mild COVID-19. MiXCR, applied by TCRdb to the 5' RACE reads, yields one record per CDR3 protein. This repertoire shows about 320,000 distinct CDR3 sequences, 13% to 15% found once; its top ten account for around a fifth. The sample taken for sequencing was PBMCs or a T cell subset sorted from them (not recorded which). Receptors were obtained from a man between 18 and 35 years old who had mild COVID-19 (a few samples of this study predate the infection). Cell type and time point are not known.

The CDR3 region has the DNA TGTGCCAGCACGGGGCTGGGCACAGATACGCAGTATTTT. It yields the protein CASTGLGTDTQYF. This chain connects TRBV4-2 to TRBJ2-3; D assignment may be TRBD1 or TRBD2 (5 bases each). Germline V gives CDR1 LGHNA, CDR2 YNFKEQ. With 7 bases removed from V and 1 base from J, the gap between germline ends came to 9 bases. There are 13 residues in the CDR3.

The chain has TRBV7-9 and TRBJ1-2, with a possible D match to TRBD1 (6 bases). The length of the CDR3 is 15 residues. CDR1 and CDR2 (germline): SEHNR, FQNEAQ (reference sequence). The V end was cut by 4 bases, the J end by 2 bases, with 14 bases between. As DNA, the CDR3 is TGTGCCAGCAGCTCCTGGAGGGGGGAGAACTATGGCTACACCTTC. Its protein is CASSSWRGENYGYTF.

In this sample, this clonotype turned up a few times. This chain uses TRBV7-9 with TRBJ2-1; 7 nucleotides agree with TRBD1. CDR1 and CDR2 from the germline V gene are SEHNR and FQNEAQ (reference sequence). The CDR3 is 17 amino acids. After removal of 5 bases from V and 6 bases from J, the junction contained 16 bases not matched to a gene. CDR3 nucleotides: TGTGCCAGCAGCCCTAAAACCGGGACAGTTGTCTTCAATGAGCAGTTCTTC. Protein: CASSPKTGTVVFNEQFF. The full variable domain, in which reference TRBV7-9 and TRBJ2-1 provide the parts outside the CDR3, is DTGVSQNPRHKITKRGQNVTFRCDPISEHNRLYWYRQTLGQGPEFLTYFQNEAQLEKSRLLSDRFSAERPKGSFSTLEIQRTEQGDSAMYLCASSPKTGTVVFNEQFFGPGTRLTVL.

The chain couples TRBV7-9 to TRBJ1-2, with D perhaps TRBD1 (5 bases). Germline loops: CDR1 SEHNR, CDR2 FQNEAQ (reference sequence). V shed 3 bases and J shed 0 bases, with 8 bases lying between them. The CDR3 contains 14 residues. CDR3 region: CASSFRGSNYGYTF. Here the CDR3 DNA reads TGTGCCAGCAGCTTTAGGGGTTCTAACTATGGCTACACCTTC.

This clonotype was counted only a few times. This rearrangement joins TRBV7-3 to TRBJ1-6; D remains unclear. Germline V lookup: CDR1 SGHTA, CDR2 FQGTGA. V was cut by 5 bases and J by 6 bases, with 8 bases left in between. The CDR3 covers 13 residues. The CDR3 loop reads CASSQDFNSPLHF. DNA for the CDR3: TGTGCCAGCAGCCAAGACTTTAATTCACCCCTCCACTTT.

The V call is TRBV6-5, the J call TRBJ1-1, with D unresolved. Germline lookup yields CDR1 MNHEY and CDR2 SVGAGI. This CDR3 contains 15 residues. V was pared by 0 bases and J by 0 bases, with 8 bases between. The CDR3 sequence: CASSYSSGLNTEAFF. As DNA, the CDR3 is TGTGCCAGCAGTTACTCGTCGGGGTTGAACACTGAAGCTTTCTTT.

The rearrangement links TRBV7-2 to TRBJ1-1; tentative D call: TRBD1 (5 bases). The CDR3 runs 16 residues. Germline-derived CDR1 and CDR2 are SGHTA and FQGNSA. V was pared by 5 bases and J by 0 bases, with 16 bases between. Here the CDR3 reads CASSPGRAPLNTEAFF. The CDR3 nucleotides read TGTGCCAGCAGCCCCGGCAGGGCCCCACTGAACACTGAAGCTTTCTTT.

The chain is built from TRBV7-9 and TRBJ1-6; D gene unclear. The V end was cut by 5 bases, the J end by 7 bases, with 9 bases between. This CDR3 has 13 amino acids. Germline assignment: CDR1 SEHNR and CDR2 FQNEAQ (reference sequence). CDR3 residues: CASSDTKNSPLHF. The CDR3, as DNA: TGTGCCAGCAGCGATACGAAGAATTCACCCCTCCACTTT.

There are a few counts of this clonotype. The chain recombines TRBV4-1 with TRBJ1-1, with a tentative D call TRBD1 (5 bases). This CDR3 region has 18 residues. Per the germline V gene, CDR1 is MGHRA and CDR2 is YSYEKL. Trimming shortened V by 1 base and J by 4 bases, and 22 bases separated the two germline ends. The DNA for the CDR3 is TGCGCCAGCAGCCAAGCGCTAAGGGGCCTAAGGTTGGGCACTGAAGCTTTCTTT. Translated, it gives CASSQALRGLRLGTEAFF.

Only a few counts were recorded for this clonotype. The chain uses TRBV7-2 and TRBJ2-6; no reliable D call. Germline loops: CDR1 SGHTA, CDR2 FQGNSA. Trimming stripped 0 bases from V and 5 bases from J, with 11 bases between. The CDR3 is 16 residues long. DNA of the CDR3: TGTGCCAGCAGCTTAGCGGGCAGCCTAAGGGCCAACGTCCTGACTTTC. The encoded protein is CASSLAGSLRANVLTF.

This chain uses TRBV11-2 with TRBJ1-6; D gene uncertain. CDR1 is SGHAT, CDR2 FQNNGV, per germline. V lost 2 bases, J lost 7 bases, and 15 bases lay in between. This CDR3 spans 16 amino acids. The chain's CDR3 is CASSLRMTSRNSPLHF. The CDR3 DNA reads TGTGCCAGCAGCTTAAGGATGACTTCCCGCAATTCACCCCTCCACTTT.

This clonotype was seen many times. The V call is TRBV7-6, the J call TRBJ1-1; TRBD1 aligns across 9 bases. From germline, CDR1 is SGHVS and CDR2 FNYEAQ. V lost 4 bases and J lost 5; bases outside the gene matches: 8. This CDR3 has 15 amino acids. The CDR3, as DNA: TGTGCCAGCAGCTCTAACAGGGGGCGTGGGACTGAAGCTTTCTTT. This gives the protein CASSSNRGRGTEAFF.

The rearrangement joins TRBV6-2 or TRBV6-3 to TRBJ2-1; no definite D call. The CDR3 sequence is 13 residues long. CDR1 and CDR2 (germline): MNHEY, SVGEGT. Trimming removed 8 bases at V and 0 bases at J, with 8 bases between. CDR3 in amino acids: CASRPFSYNEQFF. In nucleotides, the CDR3 is TGTGCCAGCCGACCGTTCTCCTACAATGAGCAGTTCTTC.

The chain links TRBV19 to TRBJ1-2, with TRBD1 matching 8 bases. CDR1 LNHDA and CDR2 SQIVND come from the germline V gene (reference sequence). The CDR3 contains 13 residues. V lost 7 bases and J lost 7; bases outside the gene matches: 8. The CDR3 bases are TGTGCCAGTAAGCAGGGGGCTTCGGGTGGCTACACCTTC. This codes for CASKQGASGGYTF. The entire variable domain, with the rest obtained from reference TRBV19 and TRBJ1-2, is as follows: DGGITQSPKYLFRKEGQNVTLSCEQNLNHDAMYWYRQDPGQGLRLIYYSQIVNDFQKGDIAEGYSVSREKKESFPLTVTSAQKNPTAFYLCASKQGASGGYTFGSGTRLTVV.